The sequence of this T cell receptor (beta chain) was determined in a study of CD8+ T cells in alopecia areata. Study observations and caveats: Against the mouse data, patients shared TCRs less clearly, possibly for HLA reasons.

Comments on this clone: Its antigen is currently unknown.

RNA was extracted and reverse transcribed into cDNA as the sequencing template. Data came from immunoSEQ multiplex PCR; TCRdb stores just in-frame clones and leaves some out. Seen here are about 140,000 clones, around 57% observed once, and the top ten hold 4.8%. Material for sequencing was CD4+ T cells sorted from blood. The source is a human donor in good health.

The CDR3 bases are TGCAGCGTCGGGAGTCCCGTCAACAATGAGCAGTTCTTC. Translating gives CSVGSPVNNEQFF. The rearrangement uses TRBV29-1 and TRBJ2-1; tentative D call: TRBD2 (6 bases). CDR1 and CDR2 from the germline V gene are SQVTM and ANQGSEA. V was trimmed by 6 bases and J by 5 bases, leaving 14 bases between them. The CDR3 has 13 amino acids.